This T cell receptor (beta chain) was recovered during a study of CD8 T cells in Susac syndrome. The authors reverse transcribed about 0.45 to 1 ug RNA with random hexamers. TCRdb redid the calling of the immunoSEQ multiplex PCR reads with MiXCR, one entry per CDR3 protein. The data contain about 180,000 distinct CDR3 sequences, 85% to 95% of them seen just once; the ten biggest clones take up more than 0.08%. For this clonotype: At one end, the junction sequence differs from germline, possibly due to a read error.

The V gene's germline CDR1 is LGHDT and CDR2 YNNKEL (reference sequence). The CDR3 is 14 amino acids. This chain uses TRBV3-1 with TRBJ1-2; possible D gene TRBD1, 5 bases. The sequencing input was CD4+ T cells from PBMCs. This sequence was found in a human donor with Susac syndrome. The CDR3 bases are TGTACCAGCAGCCAAGATTTCGCTAGGGGAGGCTACACCTTC. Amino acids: CTSSQDFARGGYTF.